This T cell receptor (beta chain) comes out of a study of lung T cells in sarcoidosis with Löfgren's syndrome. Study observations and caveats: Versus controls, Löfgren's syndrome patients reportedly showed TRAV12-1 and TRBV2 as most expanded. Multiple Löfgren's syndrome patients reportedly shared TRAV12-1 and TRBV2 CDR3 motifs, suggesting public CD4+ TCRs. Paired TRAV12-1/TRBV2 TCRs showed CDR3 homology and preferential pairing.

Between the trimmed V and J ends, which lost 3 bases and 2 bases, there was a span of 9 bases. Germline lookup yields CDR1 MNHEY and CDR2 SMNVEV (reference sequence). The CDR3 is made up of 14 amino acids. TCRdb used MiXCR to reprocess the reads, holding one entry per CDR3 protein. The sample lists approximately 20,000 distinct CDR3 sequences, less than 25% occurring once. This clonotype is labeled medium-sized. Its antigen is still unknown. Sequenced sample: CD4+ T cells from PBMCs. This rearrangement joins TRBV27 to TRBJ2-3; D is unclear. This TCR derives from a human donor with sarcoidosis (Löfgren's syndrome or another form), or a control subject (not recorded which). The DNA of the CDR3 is TGTGCCAGCAGTTTTTCCGGGTACACAGATACGCAGTATTTT. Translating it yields CASSFSGYTDTQYF.